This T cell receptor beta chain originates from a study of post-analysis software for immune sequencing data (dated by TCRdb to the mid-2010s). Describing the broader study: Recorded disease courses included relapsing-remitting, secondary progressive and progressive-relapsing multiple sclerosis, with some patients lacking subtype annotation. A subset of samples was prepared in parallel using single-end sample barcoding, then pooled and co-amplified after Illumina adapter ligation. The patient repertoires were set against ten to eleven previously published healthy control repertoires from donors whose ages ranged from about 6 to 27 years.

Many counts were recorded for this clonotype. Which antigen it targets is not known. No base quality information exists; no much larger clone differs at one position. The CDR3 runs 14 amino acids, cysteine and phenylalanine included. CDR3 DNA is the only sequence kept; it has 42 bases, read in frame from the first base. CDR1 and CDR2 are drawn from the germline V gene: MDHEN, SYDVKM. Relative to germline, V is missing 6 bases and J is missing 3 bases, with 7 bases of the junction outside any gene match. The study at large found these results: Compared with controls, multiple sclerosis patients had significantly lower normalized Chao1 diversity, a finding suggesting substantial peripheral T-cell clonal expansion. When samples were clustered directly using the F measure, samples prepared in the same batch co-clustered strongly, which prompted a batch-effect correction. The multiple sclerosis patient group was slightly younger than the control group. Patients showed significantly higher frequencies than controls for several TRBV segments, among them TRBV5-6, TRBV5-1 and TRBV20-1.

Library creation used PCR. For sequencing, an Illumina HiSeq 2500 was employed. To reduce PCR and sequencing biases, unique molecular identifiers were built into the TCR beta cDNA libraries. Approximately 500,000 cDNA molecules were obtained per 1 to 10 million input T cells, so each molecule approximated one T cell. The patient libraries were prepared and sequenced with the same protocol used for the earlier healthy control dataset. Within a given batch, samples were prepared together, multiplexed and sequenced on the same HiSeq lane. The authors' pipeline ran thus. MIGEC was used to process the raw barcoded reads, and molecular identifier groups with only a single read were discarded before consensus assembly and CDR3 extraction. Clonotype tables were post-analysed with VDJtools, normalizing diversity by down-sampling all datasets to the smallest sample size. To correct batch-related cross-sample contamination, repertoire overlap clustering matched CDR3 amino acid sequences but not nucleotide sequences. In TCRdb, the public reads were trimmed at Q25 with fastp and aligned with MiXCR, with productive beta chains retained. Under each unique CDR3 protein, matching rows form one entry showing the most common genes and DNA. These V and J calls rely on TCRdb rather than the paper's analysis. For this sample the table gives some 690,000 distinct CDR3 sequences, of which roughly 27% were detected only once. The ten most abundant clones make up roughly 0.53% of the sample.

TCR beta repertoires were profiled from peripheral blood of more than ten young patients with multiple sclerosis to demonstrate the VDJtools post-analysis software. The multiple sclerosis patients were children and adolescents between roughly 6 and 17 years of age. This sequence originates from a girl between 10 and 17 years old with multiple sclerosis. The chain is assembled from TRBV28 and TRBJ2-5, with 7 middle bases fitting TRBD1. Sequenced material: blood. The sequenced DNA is TGTGCCAGCAGCCAGCGACAGGGTGAAGAGACCCAGTACTTC. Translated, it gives CASSQRQGEETQYF.